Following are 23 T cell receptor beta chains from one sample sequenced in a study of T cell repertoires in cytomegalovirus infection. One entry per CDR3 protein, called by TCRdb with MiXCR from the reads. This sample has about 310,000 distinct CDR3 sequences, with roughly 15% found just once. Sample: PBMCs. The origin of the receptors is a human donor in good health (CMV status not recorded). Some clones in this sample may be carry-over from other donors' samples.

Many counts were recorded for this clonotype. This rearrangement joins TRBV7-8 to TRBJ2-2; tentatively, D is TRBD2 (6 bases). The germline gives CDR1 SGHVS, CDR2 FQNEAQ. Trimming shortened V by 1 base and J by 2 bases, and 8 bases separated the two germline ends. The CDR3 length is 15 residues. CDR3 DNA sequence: TGTGCCAGCAGCTTAGGCGGGGTTAACACCGGGGAGCTGTTTTTT. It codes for CASSLGGVNTGELFF.

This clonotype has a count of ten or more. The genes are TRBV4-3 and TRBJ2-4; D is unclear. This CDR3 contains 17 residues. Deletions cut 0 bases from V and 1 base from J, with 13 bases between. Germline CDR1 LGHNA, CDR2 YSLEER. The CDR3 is CASSQDYGYSAKNIQYF. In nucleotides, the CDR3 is TGCGCCAGCAGCCAAGATTACGGCTATTCGGCCAAAAACATTCAGTACTTC.

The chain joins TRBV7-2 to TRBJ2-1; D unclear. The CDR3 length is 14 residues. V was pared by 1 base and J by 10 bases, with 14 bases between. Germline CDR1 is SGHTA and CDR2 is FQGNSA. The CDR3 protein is CASSLVLVPGEQFF. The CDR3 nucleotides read TGTGCCAGCAGCTTAGTCCTTGTCCCCGGGGAGCAGTTCTTC.

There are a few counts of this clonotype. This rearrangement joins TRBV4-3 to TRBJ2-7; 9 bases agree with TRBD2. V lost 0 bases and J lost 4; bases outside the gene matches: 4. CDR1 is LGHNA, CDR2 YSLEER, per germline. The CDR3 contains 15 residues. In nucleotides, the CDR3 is TGCGCCAGCAGCCAAGAGCTAGCGGGGACTTACGAGCAGTACTTC. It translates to CASSQELAGTYEQYF.

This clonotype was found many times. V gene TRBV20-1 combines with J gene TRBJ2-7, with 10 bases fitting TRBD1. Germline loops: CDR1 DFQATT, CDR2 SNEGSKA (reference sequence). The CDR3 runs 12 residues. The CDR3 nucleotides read TGCAGCCCGGGACAGGGGCCCTACGAGCAGTACTTC. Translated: CSPGQGPYEQYF.

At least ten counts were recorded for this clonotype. Here the CDR3 reads CASSSGGYNEQFF. The CDR3 DNA is TGTGCCAGCAGCTCCGGGGGTTACAATGAGCAGTTCTTC. The V call is TRBV28, the J call TRBJ2-1, with a weak D call TRBD2 (6 bases). V dropped 6 bases and J dropped 4 bases, with 10 bases sitting between them. Germline loops: CDR1 MDHEN, CDR2 SYDVKM. The CDR3 has 13 residues.

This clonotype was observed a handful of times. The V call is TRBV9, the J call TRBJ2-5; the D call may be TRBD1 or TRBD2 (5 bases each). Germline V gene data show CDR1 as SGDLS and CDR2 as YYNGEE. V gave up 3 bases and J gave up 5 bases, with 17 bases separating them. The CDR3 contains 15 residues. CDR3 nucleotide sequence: TGTGCCAGCAGCGGGGGGTCAACGACAACGGAGACCCAGTACTTC. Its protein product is CASSGGSTTTETQYF.

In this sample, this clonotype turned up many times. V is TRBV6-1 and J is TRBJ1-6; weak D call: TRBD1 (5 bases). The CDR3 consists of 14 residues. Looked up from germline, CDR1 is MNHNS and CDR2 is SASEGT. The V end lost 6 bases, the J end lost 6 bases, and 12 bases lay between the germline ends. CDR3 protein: CASRTQELNSPLHF. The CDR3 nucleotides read TGTGCCAGCAGGACACAGGAACTTAATTCACCCCTCCACTTT.

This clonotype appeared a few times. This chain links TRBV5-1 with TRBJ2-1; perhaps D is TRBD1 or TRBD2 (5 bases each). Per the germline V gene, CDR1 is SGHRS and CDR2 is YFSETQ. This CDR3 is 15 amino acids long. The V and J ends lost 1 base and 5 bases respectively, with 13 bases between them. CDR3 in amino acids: CASSLYSGTNNEQFF. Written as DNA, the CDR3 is TGCGCCAGCAGCTTGTATTCAGGGACCAACAATGAGCAGTTCTTC.

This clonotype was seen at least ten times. CDR3 region: CASSLGASAVYEQYF. Here the CDR3 DNA reads TGTGCCAGCAGCTTAGGGGCTAGTGCTGTGTACGAGCAGTACTTC. The genes are TRBV7-2 and TRBJ2-7; D is ambiguous. Germline V gene lookup returns CDR1 SGHTA and CDR2 FQGNSA. Trimming took off 1 base at V and 4 bases at J, with 14 bases between the two ends. The length of the CDR3 is 15 residues.

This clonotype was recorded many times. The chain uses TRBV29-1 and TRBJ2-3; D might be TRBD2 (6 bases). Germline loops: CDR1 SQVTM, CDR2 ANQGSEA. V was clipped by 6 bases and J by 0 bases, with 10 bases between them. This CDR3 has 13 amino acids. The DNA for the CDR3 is TGCAGCGTGGAGGGGCCTAGCACAGATACGCAGTATTTT. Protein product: CSVEGPSTDTQYF.

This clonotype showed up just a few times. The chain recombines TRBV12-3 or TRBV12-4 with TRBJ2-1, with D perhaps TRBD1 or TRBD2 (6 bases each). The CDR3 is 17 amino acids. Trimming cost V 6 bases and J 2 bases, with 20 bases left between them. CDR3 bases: TGTGCCAGCAGCCCACCCCCCGGCGGGGACACCTACAATGAGCAGTTCTTC. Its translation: CASSPPPGGDTYNEQFF.

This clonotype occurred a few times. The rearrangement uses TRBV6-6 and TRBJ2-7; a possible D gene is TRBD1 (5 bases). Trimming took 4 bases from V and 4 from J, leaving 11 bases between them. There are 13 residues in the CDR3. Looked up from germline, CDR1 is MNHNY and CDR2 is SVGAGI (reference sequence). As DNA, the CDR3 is TGTGCCAGCAGTTCCCAGGGAAGGTACGAGCAGTACTTC. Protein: CASSSQGRYEQYF.

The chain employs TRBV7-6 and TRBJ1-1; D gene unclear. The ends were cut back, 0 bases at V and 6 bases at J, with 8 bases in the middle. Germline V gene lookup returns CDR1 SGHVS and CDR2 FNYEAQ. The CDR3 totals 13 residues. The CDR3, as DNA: TGTGCCAGCAGCTTAGCGGGAAAAGCTGAAGCTTTCTTT. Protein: CASSLAGKAEAFF.

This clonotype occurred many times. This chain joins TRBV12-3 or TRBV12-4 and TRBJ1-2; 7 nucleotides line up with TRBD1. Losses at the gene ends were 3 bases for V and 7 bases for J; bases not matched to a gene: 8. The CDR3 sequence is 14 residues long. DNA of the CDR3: TGTGCCAGCAGTTTGGACAGGAGGTTCGGTGGCTACACCTTC. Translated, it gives CASSLDRRFGGYTF.

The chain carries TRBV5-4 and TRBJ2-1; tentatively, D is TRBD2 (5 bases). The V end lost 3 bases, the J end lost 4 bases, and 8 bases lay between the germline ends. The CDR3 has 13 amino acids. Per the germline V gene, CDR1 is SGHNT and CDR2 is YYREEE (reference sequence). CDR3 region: CASSSLGYNEQFF. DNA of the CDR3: TGTGCCAGCAGCTCACTAGGTTACAATGAGCAGTTCTTC.

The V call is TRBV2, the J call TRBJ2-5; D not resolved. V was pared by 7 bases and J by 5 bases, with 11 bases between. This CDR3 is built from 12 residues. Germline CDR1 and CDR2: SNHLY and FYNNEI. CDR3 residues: CASNGLQETQYF. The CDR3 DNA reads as TGTGCCAGCAACGGCCTCCAGGAGACCCAGTACTTC.

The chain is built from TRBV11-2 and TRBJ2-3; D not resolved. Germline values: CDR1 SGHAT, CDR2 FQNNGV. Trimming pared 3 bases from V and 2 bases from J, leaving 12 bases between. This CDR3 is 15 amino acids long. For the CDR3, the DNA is TGTGCCAGCAGCTTGGGTAGGAGTGTCACAGATACGCAGTATTTT. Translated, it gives CASSLGRSVTDTQYF.

The CDR3 spells CAISGGDPGTGDEKLFF. The CDR3, as DNA: TGTGCCATCAGTGGAGGGGATCCCGGGACAGGGGATGAAAAACTGTTTTTT. The V gene is TRBV10-3, the J gene TRBJ1-4, with TRBD1 matching over 10 bases. The CDR3 sequence is 17 residues long. Germline CDR1 ENHRY, CDR2 SYGVKD. The junction had 11 bases not matched to a gene; V was cut back by 4 bases and J by 6 bases.

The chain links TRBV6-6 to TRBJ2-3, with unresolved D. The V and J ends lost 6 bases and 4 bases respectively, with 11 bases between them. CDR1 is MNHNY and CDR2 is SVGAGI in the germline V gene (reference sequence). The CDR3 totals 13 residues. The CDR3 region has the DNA TGTGCCAGCAGAACGGATGGGGCAGATACGCAGTATTTT. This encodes CASRTDGADTQYF.

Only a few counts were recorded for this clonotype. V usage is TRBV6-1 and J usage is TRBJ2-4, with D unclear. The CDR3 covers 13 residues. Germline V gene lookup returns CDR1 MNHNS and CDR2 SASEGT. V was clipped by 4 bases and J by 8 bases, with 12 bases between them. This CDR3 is CASSAENGDIQYF. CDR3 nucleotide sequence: TGTGCCAGCAGTGCAGAGAACGGAGACATTCAGTACTTC.

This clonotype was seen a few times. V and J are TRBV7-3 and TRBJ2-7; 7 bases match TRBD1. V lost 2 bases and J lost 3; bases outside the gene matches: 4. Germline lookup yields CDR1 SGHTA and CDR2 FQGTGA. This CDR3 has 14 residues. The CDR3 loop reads CASSLGRTGYEQYF. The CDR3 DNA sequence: TGTGCCAGCAGCTTAGGCCGGACAGGCTACGAGCAGTACTTC.

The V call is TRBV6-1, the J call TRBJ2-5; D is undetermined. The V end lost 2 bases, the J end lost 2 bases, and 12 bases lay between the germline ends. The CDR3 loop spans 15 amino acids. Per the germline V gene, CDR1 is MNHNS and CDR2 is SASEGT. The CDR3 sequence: CASSETIAWQETQYF. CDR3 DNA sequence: TGTGCCAGCAGTGAAACGATCGCGTGGCAAGAGACCCAGTACTTC.